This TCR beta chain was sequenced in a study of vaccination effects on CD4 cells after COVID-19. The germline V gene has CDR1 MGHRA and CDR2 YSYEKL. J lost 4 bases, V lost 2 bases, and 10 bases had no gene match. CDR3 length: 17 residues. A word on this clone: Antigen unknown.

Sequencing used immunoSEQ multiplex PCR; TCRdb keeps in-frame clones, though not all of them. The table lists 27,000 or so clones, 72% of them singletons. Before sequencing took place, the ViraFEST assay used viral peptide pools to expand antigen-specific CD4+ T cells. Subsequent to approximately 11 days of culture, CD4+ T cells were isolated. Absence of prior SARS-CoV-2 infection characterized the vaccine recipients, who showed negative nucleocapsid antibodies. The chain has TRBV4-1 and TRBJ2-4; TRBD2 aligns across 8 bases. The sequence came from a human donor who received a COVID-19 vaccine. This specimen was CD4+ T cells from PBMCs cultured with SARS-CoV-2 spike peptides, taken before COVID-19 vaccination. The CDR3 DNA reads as TGCGCCAGCAGCCAACCACAGAGCGGGGGCGAAAAAAACATTCAGTACTTC. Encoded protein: CASSQPQSGGEKNIQYF.